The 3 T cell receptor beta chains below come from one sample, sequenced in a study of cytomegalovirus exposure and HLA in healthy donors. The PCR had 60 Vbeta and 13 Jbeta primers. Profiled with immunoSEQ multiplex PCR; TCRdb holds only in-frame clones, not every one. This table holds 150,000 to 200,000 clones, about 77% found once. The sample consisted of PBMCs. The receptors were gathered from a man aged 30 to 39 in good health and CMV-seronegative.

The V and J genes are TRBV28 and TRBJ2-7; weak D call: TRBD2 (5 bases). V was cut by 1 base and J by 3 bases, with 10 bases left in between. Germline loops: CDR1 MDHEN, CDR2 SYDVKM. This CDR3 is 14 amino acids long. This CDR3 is CASSLLASLYEQYF. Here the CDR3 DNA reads TGTGCCAGCAGTTTATTAGCGAGCCTCTACGAGCAGTACTTC.

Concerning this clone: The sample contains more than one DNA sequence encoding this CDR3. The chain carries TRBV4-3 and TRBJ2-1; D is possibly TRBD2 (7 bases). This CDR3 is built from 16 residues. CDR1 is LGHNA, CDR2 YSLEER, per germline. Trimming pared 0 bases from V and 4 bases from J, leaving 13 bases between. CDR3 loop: CASSQEPGGPYNEQFF. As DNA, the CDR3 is TGCGCCAGCAGCCAAGAACCCGGGGGGCCATACAATGAGCAGTTCTTC.

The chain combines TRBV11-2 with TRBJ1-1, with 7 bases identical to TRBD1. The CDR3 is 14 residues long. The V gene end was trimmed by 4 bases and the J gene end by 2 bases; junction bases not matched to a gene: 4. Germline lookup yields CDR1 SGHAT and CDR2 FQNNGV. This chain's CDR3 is CASSSRQGNTEAFF. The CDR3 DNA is TGTGCCAGCAGCTCCAGACAGGGCAACACTGAAGCTTTCTTT.